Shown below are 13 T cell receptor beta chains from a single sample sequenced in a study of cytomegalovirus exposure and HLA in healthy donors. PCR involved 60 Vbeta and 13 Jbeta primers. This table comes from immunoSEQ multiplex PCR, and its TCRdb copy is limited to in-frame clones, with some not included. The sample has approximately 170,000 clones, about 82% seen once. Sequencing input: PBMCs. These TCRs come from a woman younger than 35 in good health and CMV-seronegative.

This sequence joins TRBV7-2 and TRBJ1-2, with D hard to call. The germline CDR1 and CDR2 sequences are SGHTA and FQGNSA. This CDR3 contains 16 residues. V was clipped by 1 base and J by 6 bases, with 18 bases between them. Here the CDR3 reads CASSLVPATVTDGYTF. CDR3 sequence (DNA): TGTGCCAGCAGCTTAGTTCCAGCTACCGTAACAGATGGCTACACCTTC.

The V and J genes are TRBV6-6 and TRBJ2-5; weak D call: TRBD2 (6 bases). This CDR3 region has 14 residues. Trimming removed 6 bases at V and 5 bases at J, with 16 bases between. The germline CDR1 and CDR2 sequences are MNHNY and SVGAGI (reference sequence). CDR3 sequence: CASRQLSGDETQYF. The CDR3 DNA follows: TGTGCCAGCAGACAACTTAGCGGTGATGAGACCCAGTACTTC.

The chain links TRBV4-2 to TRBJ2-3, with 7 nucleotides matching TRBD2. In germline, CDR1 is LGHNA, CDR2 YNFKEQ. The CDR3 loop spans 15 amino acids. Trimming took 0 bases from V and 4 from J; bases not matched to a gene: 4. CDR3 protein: CASSQERTRADTQYF. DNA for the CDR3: TGTGCCAGCAGCCAAGAAAGGACTAGAGCAGATACGCAGTATTTT.

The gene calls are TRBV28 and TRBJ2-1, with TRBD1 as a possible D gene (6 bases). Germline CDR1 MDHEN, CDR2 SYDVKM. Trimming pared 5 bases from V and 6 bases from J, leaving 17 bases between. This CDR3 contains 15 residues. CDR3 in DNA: TGTGCCAGCAGTCCACACAGGGCCCACTCCAATGAGCAGTTCTTC. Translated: CASSPHRAHSNEQFF.

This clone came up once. This CDR3 is CASLIGGSTGNNEQFF. The CDR3 bases are TGCGCCAGCTTGATTGGGGGATCGACAGGGAACAATGAGCAGTTCTTC. V and J are TRBV5-1 and TRBJ2-1; 7 positions agree with TRBD1. V gave up 7 bases and J gave up 5 bases; unmatched junction bases: 15. The length of the CDR3 is 16 residues. Looked up from germline, CDR1 is SGHRS and CDR2 is YFSETQ.

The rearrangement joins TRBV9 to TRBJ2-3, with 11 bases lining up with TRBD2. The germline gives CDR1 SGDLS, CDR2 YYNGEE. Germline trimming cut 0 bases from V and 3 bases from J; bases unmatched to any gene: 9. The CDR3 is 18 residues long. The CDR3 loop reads CASSVAGLAGGITDTQYF. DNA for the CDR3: TGTGCCAGCAGCGTAGCTGGATTAGCGGGAGGGATTACAGATACGCAGTATTTT.

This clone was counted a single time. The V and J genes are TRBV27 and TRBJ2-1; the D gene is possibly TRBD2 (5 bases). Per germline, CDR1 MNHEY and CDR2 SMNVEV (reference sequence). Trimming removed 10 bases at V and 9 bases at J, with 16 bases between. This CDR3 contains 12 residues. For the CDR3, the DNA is TGTGCCACCCGCGGGCTGATCGGTGAGCAGTTCTTC. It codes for CATRGLIGEQFF.

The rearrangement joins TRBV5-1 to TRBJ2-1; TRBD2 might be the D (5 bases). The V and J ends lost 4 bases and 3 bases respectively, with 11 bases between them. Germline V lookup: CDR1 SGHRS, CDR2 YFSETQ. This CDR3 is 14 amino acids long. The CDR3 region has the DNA TGCGCCAGCAGCCACCGGACTGACTACAATGAGCAGTTCTTC. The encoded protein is CASSHRTDYNEQFF.

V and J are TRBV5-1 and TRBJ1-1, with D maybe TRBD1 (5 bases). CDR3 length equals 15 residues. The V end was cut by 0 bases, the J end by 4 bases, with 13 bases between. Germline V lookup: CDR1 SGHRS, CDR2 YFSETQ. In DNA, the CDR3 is TGCGCCAGCAGCTTGGCGCCACAGGTGGGCACTGAAGCTTTCTTT. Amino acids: CASSLAPQVGTEAFF.

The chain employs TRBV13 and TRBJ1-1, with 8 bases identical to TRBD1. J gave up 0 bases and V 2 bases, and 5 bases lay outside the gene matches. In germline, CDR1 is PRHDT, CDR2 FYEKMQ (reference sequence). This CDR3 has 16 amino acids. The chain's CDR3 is CASSLPGGDMNTEAFF. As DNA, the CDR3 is TGTGCCAGCAGCTTACCAGGGGGCGATATGAACACTGAAGCTTTCTTT.

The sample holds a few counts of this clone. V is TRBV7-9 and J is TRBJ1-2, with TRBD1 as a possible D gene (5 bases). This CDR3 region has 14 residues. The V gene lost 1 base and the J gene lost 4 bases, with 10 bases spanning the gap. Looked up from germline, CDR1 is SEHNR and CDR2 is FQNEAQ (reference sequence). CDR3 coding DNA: TGTGCCAGCAGCTTAGTACAGGCGATCTATGGCTACACCTTC. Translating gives CASSLVQAIYGYTF.

CDR3: CASSDGTRHTDTQYF. The CDR3, as DNA: TGTGCCAGCAGTGACGGGACTAGACACACAGATACGCAGTATTTT. The chain carries TRBV6-4 and TRBJ2-3; 8 nucleotides align to TRBD2. Germline V lookup: CDR1 MRHNA, CDR2 SNTAGT. This CDR3 spans 15 amino acids. V trimming: 2 bases; J trimming: 2 bases; junction bases outside the gene matches: 3.

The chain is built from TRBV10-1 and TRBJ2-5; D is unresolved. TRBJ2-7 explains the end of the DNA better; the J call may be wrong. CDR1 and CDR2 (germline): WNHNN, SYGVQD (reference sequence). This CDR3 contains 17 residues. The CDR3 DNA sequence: TGCGCCAGCAGTGAGTCGAGGAGTGTAAGTCTGTACTACGAGCAGTACTTC. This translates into CASSESRSVSLYYEQYF.